A selection of T cell receptor beta chains follows, all from one sample in a study of CD8+ T cells in alopecia areata. The table came from immunoSEQ multiplex PCR; TCRdb's copy has only in-frame clones and leaves some out. The sample comprises about 74,000 clones, over 25% of which are singletons, and about 15% rests with the top ten. The material sequenced was CD8+ T cells sorted from blood, taken at week 4, from a patient treated with tofacitinib. The receptors come from a human donor with alopecia areata. CDR3s include the opening cysteine and the closing phenylalanine or tryptophan. Fields, in order: D gene, V gene, clone size, J gene, CDR3 DNA, CDR3 protein. The D gene is left open where the match is weak. The listing skips clone size in some rows; elsewhere it reads once, few, many or a size class.

NA	TRBV10-3	few	TRBJ2-7	TGTGCCATCCGTCGGGCAGGGAGCTCCTACGAGCAGTACTTC	CAIRRAGSSYEQYF
NA	TRBV20-1	NA	TRBJ2-7	TGCAGTGCCCCGGTCGGTTACGAGCAGTACTTC	CSAPVGYEQYF
NA	TRBV25-1	few	TRBJ2-7	TGTGCCAGCAGTGTAGGGGCCTACGAGCAGTACTTC	CASSVGAYEQYF
TRBD2	TRBV29-1	few	TRBJ2-7	TGCAGCGTTGCACTAGCGGCAGTCTACGAGCAGTACTTC	CSVALAAVYEQYF
NA	TRBV29-1	NA	TRBJ1-1	TGCAGCGTTTTGACGGATGAAGCTTTCTTT	CSVLTDEAFF
NA	TRBV19	NA	TRBJ1-2	TGTGCCAGTAGGAGGGGGACTGGCTACACCTTC	CASRRGTGYTF
NA	TRBV29-1	NA	TRBJ1-2	TGCAGCGTTGAGTGGGGACGCCTATATGGCTACACCTTC	CSVEWGRLYGYTF
TRBD2	TRBV2	few	TRBJ2-7	TGTGCCAGCAACGTAGCGGGAGAGTTGAGAGAGCAGTACTTC	CASNVAGELREQYF
TRBD1	TRBV29-1	NA	TRBJ2-7	TGCAGCGTTGAATCTGGACAGGGCTACGAGCAGTACTTC	CSVESGQGYEQYF
NA	TRBV29-1	NA	TRBJ2-2	TGCAGCGTTGACCTGCAGGGGCACACCGGGGAGCTGTTTTTT	CSVDLQGHTGELFF
NA	TRBV15	few	TRBJ2-7	TGTGCCACCAGCAAGAGGGGCCCAACCCTCGTTTACGAGCAGTACTTC	CATSKRGPTLVYEQYF
TRBD1	TRBV13	NA	TRBJ2-5	TGTGCCAGCAACTCCAACCGGGACAGATTATCTCGGTACTTC	CASNSNRDRLSRYF
NA	TRBV28	NA	TRBJ1-5	TGTGCCAGTGGGGCAGGTGGTGGTCAGCCCCAGCATTTT	CASGAGGGQPQHF
NA	TRBV7-9	NA	TRBJ2-7	TGTGCCAAGGGGAGCGAGCAGTACTTC	CAKGSEQYF
NA	TRBV9	NA	TRBJ2-7	TGTGCCAGCAGCGTAGATCGGGGAGCGACCTACGAGCAGTACTTC	CASSVDRGATYEQYF
NA	TRBV14	few	TRBJ2-7	TGTGCCAGCCGCTCAAGATACGGGGTGGGCGAGCAGTACTTC	CASRSRYGVGEQYF
NA	TRBV15	many	TRBJ2-1	TGTGCCACCAGCAGAGGGCTGGAGAGGGAGCAGTTCTTC	CATSRGLEREQFF
NA	TRBV15	NA	TRBJ1-5	TGTGCCACCAGCAGAGCCCGGGGGAGCAATCAGCCCCAGCATTTT	CATSRARGSNQPQHF
NA	TRBV7-9	NA	TRBJ1-2	TGTGCCAGCAGCTTAGGGACCCCCGGGGTCTATGGCTACACCTTC	CASSLGTPGVYGYTF
NA	TRBV15	few	TRBJ1-1	TGTGCCACCAGCAGAGATCGGCGCTCGGCTTTCTTT	CATSRDRRSAFF
NA	TRBV25-1	NA	TRBJ2-3	TGTGCCAGCAGCCCTCAACAGGGCCCTACGGTAGATACGCAGTATTTT	CASSPQQGPTVDTQYF
NA	TRBV5-4	NA	TRBJ2-3	TGTGCCAGCAGCTGGGGCTCAGGGACCACGAAAGATACGCAGTATTTT	CASSWGSGTTKDTQYF
NA	TRBV4-1	once	TRBJ2-3	TGCGCCAGCAGCCAGGGGACCGTTTGGGGAGATACGCAGTATTTT	CASSQGTVWGDTQYF
NA	TRBV4-1	few	TRBJ2-5	TGCGCCAGCAGCCGGGGGGGCGACAGCCAAGAGACCCAGTACTTC	CASSRGGDSQETQYF
NA	TRBV25-1	NA	TRBJ1-2	TGTGCCAGCAGCCCTGGTAACTATGGCTACACCTTC	CASSPGNYGYTF
NA	TRBV30	NA	TRBJ2-5	TGTGCCTGGACCGGCGAGGGGGGCCCGACCCAGTACTTC	CAWTGEGGPTQYF